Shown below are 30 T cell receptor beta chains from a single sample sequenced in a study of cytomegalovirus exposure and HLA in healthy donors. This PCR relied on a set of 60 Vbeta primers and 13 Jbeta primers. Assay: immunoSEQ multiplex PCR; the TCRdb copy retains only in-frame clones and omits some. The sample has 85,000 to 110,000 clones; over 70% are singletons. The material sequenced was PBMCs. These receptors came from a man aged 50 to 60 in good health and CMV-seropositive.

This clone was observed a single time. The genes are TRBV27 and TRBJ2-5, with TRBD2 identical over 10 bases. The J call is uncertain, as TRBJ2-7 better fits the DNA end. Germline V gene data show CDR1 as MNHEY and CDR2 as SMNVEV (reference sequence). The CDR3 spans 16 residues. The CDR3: CASSPRGSGGLYEQYF. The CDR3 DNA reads TGTGCCAGCAGTCCTCGGGGTAGCGGGGGGCTATACGAGCAGTACTTC.

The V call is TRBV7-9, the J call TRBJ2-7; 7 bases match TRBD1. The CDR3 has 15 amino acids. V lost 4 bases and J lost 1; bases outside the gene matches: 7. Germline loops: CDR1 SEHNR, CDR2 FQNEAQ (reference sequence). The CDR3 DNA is TGTGCCAGCAGCTCGGTCCGGGACAGATCCTACGAGCAGTACTTC. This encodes CASSSVRDRSYEQYF.

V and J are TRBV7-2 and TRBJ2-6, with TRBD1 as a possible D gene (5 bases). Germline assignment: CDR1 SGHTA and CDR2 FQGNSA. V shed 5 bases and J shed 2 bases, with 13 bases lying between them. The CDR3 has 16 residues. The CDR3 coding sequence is TGTGCCAGCAGCACCCGAGCAGGGACTGGGGCCAACGTCCTGACTTTC. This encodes CASSTRAGTGANVLTF.

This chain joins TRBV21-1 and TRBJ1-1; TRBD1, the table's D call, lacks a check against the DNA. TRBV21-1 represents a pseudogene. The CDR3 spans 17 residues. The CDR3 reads CASSKIGWTQWSGEAFF. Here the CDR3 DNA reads TGTGCCAGCAGCAAAATAGGGTGGACACAATGGTCTGGTGAAGCTTTCTTT.

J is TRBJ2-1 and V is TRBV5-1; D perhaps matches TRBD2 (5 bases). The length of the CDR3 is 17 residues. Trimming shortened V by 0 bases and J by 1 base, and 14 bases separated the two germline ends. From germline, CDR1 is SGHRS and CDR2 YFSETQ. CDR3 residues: CASSLAQLSGSYNEQFF. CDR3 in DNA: TGCGCCAGCAGCTTGGCACAGCTATCGGGGTCCTACAATGAGCAGTTCTTC.

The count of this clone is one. The CDR3 sequence: CAISDGTATYEQYF. The CDR3 nucleotides are TGTGCCATCAGTGACGGGACTGCAACCTACGAGCAGTACTTC. The chain has TRBV10-3 and TRBJ2-7, with D possibly being TRBD2 (6 bases). From germline, CDR1 is ENHRY and CDR2 SYGVKD. The CDR3 spans 14 residues. Trimming took 3 bases from V and 2 from J, leaving 11 bases between them.

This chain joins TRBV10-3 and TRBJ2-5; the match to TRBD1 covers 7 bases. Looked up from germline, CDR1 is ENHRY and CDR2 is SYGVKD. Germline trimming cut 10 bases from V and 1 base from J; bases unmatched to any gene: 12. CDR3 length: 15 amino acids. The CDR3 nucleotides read TGTGCCACCCTCTCGTCCGGGACAGCCCAAGAGACCCAGTACTTC. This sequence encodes CATLSSGTAQETQYF.

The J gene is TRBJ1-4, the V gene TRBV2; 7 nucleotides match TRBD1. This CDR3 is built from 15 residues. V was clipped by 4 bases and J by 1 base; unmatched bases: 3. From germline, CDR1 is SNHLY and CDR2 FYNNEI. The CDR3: CASSANRGTNEKLFF. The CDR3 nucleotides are TGTGCCAGCAGTGCCAACAGGGGAACTAATGAAAAACTGTTTTTT.

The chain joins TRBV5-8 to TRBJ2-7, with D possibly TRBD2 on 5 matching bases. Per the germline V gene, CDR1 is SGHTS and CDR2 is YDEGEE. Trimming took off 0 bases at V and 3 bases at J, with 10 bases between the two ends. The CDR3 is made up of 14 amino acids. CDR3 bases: TGTGCCAGCAGCTTGGGAGAGGGCAGCTACGAGCAGTACTTC. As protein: CASSLGEGSYEQYF.

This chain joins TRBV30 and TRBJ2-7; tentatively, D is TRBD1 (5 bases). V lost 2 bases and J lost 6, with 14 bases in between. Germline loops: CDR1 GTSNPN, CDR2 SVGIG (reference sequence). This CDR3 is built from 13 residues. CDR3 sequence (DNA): TGTGCCTGGAGTCCGCAGGGTTTCGGCGAGCAGTACTTC. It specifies CAWSPQGFGEQYF. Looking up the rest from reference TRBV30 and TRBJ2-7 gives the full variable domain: SQTIHQWPATLVQPVGSPLSLECTVEGTSNPNLYWYRQAAGRGLQLLFYSVGIGQISSEVPQNLSASRPQDRQFILSSKKLLLSDSGFYLCAWSPQGFGEQYFGPGTRLTVT.

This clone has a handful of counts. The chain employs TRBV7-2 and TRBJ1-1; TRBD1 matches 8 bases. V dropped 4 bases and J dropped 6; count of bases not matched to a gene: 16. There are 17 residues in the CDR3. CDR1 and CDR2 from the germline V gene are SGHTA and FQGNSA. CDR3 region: CASSSRGLVPLRAEAFF. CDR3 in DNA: TGTGCCAGCAGCTCCAGGGGGCTTGTCCCCTTGAGGGCTGAAGCTTTCTTT.

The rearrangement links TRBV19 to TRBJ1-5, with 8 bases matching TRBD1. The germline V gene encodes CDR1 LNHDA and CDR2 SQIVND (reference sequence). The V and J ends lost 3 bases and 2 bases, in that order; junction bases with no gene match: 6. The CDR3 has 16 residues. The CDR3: CASSIDDRGGNQPQHF. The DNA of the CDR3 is TGTGCCAGTAGTATCGATGACAGGGGTGGCAATCAGCCCCAGCATTTT. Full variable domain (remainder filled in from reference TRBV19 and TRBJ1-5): DGGITQSPKYLFRKEGQNVTLSCEQNLNHDAMYWYRQDPGQGLRLIYYSQIVNDFQKGDIAEGYSVSREKKESFPLTVTSAQKNPTAFYLCASSIDDRGGNQPQHFGDGTRLSIL.

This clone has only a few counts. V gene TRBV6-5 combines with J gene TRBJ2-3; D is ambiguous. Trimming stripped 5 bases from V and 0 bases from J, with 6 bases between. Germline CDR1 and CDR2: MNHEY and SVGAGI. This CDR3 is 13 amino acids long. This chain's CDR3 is CASSMTSTDTQYF. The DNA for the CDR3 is TGTGCCAGCAGTATGACTAGCACAGATACGCAGTATTTT.

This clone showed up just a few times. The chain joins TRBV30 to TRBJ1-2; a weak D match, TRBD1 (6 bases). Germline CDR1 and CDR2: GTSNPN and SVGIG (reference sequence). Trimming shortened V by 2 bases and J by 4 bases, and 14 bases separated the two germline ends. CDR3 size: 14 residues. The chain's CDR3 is CAWSTKQGSYGYTF. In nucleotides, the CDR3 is TGTGCCTGGAGTACCAAACAGGGAAGCTATGGCTACACCTTC.

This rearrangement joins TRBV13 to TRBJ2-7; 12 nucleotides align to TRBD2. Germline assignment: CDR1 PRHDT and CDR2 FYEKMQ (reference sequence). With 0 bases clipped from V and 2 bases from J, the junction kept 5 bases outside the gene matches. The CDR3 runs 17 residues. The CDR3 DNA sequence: TGTGCCAGCAGCTTAGGGACTAGCGGGAGTCGTACCTACGAGCAGTACTTC. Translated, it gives CASSLGTSGSRTYEQYF.

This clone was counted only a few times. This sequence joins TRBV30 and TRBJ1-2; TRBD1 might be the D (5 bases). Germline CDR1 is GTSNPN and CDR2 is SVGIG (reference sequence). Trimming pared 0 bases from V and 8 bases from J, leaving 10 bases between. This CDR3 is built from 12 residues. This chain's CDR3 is CAWSVPSGGYTF. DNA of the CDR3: TGTGCCTGGAGTGTACCGTCAGGGGGCTACACCTTC.

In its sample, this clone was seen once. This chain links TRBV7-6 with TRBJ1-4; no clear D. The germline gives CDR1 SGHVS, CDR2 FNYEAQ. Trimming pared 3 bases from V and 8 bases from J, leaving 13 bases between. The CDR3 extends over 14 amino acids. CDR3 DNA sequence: TGTGCCAGCAGCTTCGGCGGGTTTGGAGAAAAACTGTTTTTT. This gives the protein CASSFGGFGEKLFF.

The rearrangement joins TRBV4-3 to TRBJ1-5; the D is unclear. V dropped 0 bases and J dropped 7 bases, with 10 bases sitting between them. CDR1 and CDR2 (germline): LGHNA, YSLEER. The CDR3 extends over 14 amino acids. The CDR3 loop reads CASSQDSGKQPQHF. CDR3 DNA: TGCGCCAGCAGCCAAGATTCGGGAAAACAGCCCCAGCATTTT.

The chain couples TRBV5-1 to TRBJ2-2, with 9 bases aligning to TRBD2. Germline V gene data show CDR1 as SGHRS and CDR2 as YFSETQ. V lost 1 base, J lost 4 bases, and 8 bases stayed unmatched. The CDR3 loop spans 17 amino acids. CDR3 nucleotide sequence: TGCGCCAGCAGCTTGCGTGATAGCGGGAGCTTCACCGGGGAGCTGTTTTTT. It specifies CASSLRDSGSFTGELFF.

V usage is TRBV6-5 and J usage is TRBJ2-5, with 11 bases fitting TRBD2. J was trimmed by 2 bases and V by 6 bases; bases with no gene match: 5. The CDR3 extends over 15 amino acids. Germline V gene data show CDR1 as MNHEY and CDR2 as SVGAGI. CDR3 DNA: TGTGCCAGCAGCCTCAGACTAGCGGGACAAGAGACCCAGTACTTC. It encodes CASSLRLAGQETQYF.

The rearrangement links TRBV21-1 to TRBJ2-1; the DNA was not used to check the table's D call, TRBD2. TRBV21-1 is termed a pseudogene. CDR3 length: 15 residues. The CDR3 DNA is TGTGCCAGCAGCAAACGCAGGGACTTAAACAATGAGCAGTTCTTC. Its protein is CASSKRRDLNNEQFF.

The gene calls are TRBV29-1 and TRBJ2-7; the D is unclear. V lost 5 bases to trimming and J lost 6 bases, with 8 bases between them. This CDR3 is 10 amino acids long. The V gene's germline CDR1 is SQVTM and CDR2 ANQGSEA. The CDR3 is CSVTSGEQYF. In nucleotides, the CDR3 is TGCAGCGTTACAAGTGGCGAGCAGTACTTC.

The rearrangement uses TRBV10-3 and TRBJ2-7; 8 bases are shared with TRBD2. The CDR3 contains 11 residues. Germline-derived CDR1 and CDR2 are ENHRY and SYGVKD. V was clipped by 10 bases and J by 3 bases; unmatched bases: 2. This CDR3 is CATTSGYEQYF. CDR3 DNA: TGTGCCACTACTAGCGGCTACGAGCAGTACTTC.

CDR3 region: CASSLRMTSGRGGETQYF. As DNA, the CDR3 is TGTGCCAGCAGTTTAAGGATGACTAGCGGGAGGGGAGGAGAGACCCAGTACTTC. The chain couples TRBV27 to TRBJ2-5; 14 bases map to TRBD2. The length of the CDR3 is 18 residues. The J segment lost 4 bases and the V segment lost 2 bases, leaving 9 bases of the junction unmatched. Per germline, CDR1 MNHEY and CDR2 SMNVEV (reference sequence).

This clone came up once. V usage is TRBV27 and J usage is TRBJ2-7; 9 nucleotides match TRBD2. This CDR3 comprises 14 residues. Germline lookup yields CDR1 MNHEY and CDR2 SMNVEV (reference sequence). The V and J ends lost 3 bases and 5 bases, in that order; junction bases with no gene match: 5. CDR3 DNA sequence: TGTGCCAGCAGTTTTAGCGGGAGATCGGACGAGCAGTACTTC. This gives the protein CASSFSGRSDEQYF.

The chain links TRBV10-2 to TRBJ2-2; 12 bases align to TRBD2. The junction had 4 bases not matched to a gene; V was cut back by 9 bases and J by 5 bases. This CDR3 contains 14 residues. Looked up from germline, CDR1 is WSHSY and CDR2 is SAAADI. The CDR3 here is CASRTSGTTGELFF. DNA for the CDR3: TGCGCCAGTCGGACTAGCGGGACAACCGGGGAGCTGTTTTTT.

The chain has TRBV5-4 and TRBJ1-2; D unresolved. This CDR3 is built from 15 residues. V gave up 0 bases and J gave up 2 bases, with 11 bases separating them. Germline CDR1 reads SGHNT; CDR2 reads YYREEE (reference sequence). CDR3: CASSLVGNDNYGYTF. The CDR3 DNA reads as TGTGCCAGCAGCTTGGTGGGCAACGACAACTATGGCTACACCTTC.

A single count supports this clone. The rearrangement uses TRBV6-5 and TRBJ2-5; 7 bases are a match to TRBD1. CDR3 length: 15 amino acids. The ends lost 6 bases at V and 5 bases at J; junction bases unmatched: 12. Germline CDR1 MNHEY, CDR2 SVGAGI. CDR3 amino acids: CASRGGVLTGETQYF. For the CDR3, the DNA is TGTGCCAGCAGAGGGGGCGTACTTACCGGGGAGACCCAGTACTTC.

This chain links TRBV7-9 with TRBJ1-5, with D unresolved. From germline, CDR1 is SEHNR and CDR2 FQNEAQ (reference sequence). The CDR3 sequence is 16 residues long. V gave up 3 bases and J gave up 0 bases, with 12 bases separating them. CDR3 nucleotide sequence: TGTGCCAGCAGCTTCGGATCAGGCTATAGCAATCAGCCCCAGCATTTT. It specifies CASSFGSGYSNQPQHF.

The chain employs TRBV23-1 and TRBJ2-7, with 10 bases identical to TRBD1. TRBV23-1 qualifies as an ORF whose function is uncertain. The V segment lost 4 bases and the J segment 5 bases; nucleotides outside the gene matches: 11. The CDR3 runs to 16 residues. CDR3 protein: CASSLHSGTGAHEQYF. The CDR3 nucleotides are TGCGCCAGCAGTCTACACTCCGGGACAGGGGCTCACGAGCAGTACTTC.